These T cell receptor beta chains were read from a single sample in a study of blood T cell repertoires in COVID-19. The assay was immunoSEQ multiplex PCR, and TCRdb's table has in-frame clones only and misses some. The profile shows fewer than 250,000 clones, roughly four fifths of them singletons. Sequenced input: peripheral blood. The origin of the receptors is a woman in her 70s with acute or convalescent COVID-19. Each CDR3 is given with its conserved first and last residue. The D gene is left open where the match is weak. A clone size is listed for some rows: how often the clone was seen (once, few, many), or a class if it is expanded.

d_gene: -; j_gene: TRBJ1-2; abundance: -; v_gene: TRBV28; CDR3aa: CASMPGKRYGYTF; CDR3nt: TGTGCCAGCATGCCGGGGAAGAGGTATGGCTACACCTTC
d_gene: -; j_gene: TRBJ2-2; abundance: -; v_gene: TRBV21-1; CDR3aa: CASSKGQVLKNTGELFF; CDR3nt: TGTGCCAGCAGCAAAGGACAGGTGTTAAAGAACACCGGGGAGCTGTTTTTT
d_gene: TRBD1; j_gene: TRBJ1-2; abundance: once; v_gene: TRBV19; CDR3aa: CASTADRAGSGYTF; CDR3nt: TGTGCCAGTACCGCGGACAGGGCGGGTTCTGGCTACACCTTC
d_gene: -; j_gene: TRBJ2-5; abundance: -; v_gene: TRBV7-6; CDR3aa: CASSRGETQYF; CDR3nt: TGTGCCAGCAGCCGGGGGGAGACCCAGTACTTC
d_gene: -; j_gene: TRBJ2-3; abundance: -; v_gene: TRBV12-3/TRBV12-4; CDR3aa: CASNQAGDTQYF; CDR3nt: TGTGCCAGCAACCAAGCAGGGGATACGCAGTATTTT
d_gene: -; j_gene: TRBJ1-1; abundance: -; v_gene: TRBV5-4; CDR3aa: CASSWEGGQTNTEAFF; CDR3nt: TGTGCCAGCAGCTGGGAGGGTGGGCAGACGAACACTGAAGCTTTCTTT
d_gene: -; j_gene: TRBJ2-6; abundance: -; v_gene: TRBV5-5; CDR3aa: CASSLAGAGANVLTF; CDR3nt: TGTGCCAGCAGCTTGGCGGGGGCTGGGGCCAACGTCCTGACTTTC
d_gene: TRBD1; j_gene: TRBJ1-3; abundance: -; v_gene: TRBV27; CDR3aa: CASSFRVGRDRASLVGNTIYF; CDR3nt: TGTGCCAGCAGTTTTCGAGTAGGAAGGGACAGGGCCTCCCTCGTCGGAAACACCATATATTTT
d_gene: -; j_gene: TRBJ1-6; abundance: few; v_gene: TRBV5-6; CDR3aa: CASSPGHWNSPLHF; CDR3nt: TGTGCCAGCAGCCCCGGACATTGGAATTCACCCCTCCACTTT
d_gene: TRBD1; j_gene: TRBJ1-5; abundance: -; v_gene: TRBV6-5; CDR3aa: CASTPLDRGNQPQHF; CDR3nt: TGTGCCAGCACCCCACTGGACAGGGGCAATCAGCCCCAGCATTTT
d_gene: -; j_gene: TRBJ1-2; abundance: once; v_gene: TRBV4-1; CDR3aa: CASSQASRGLLDGYTF; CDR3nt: TGCGCCAGCAGCCAAGCTTCACGAGGGCTCCTAGATGGCTACACCTTC
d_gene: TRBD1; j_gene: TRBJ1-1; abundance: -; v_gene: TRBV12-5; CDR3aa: CASGPGTGLATEAFF; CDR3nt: TGTGCTAGTGGTCCCGGGACAGGGTTGGCCACTGAAGCTTTCTTT
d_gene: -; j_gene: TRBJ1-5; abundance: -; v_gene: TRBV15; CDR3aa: CATSIGTHSNQPQHF; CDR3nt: TGTGCCACCAGCATTGGGACACATAGCAATCAGCCCCAGCATTTT